This entry features one T cell receptor beta chain sequence. The data were obtained in a study of blood T cell repertoires in COVID-19. Original handling: Amplification from reference gene primers served as the basis for estimated nucleated cell counts. Assay: immunoSEQ multiplex PCR; the TCRdb copy retains only in-frame clones and omits some. The V and J calls and clone size are taken from that table; D and trimming were inferred from the DNA. The sample shows under 200,000 clones, about 87% of them seen only once. Trimming cost V 6 bases and J 2 bases; bases outside gene matches: 9. CDR3 length equals 16 residues. Germline V CDR1 and CDR2: SGHVS, FQNEAQ. The Seattle patients, enrolled during active infection, were followed longitudinally.

The sample was peripheral blood. This receptor was taken from a man between 60 and 75 years old with COVID-19, enrolled during active disease. The chain joins TRBV7-8 to TRBJ2-5; 10 bases agree with TRBD2. CDR3 region: CASSPLGAGGQETQYF. Here the CDR3 DNA reads TGTGCCAGCAGTCCACTTGGAGCGGGGGGGCAAGAGACCCAGTACTTC.